These 16 T cell receptor beta chains were sequenced from one sample in a study of tumor-infiltrating lymphocytes in primary liver carcinoma. Germline DNA was extracted alongside blood RNA, which was obtained from unsorted whole blood. From approximately 530 ng of total RNA, TCR beta-specific cDNA was reverse-transcribed using a constant-region primer. TCR beta libraries came from three nested multiplex PCR rounds using slightly modified ARM-PCR. The study ran its first two PCR rounds for approximately 10 cycles each, using TRBV1-TRBV30 forward primers and a C-beta reverse primer. MiXCR was run by TCRdb on the multiplex PCR reads, yielding one entry per CDR3 protein. The data contain about 310,000 distinct CDR3 sequences, 45% to 70% of them singletons. The specimen sequenced was peripheral blood. These receptors originate from a woman aged 30 to 39 with primary liver carcinoma and hepatitis B virus infection.

The chain is built from TRBV24-1 and TRBJ2-3; no definite D call. Trimming removed 6 bases from V and 1 base from J, with 4 bases in between. The CDR3 is made up of 12 amino acids. Germline assignment: CDR1 KGHDR and CDR2 SFDVKD. The CDR3 loop is CATSPGTDTQYF. The CDR3 DNA sequence: TGTGCCACCAGTCCCGGCACAGATACGCAGTATTTT.

The rearrangement joins TRBV30 to TRBJ1-2; perhaps TRBD1 as D (6 bases). Germline V lookup: CDR1 GTSNPN, CDR2 SVGIG (reference sequence). V gave up 7 bases and J gave up 8 bases, with 17 bases separating them. The CDR3 spans 12 residues. The CDR3 coding sequence is TGTGCCTCTGACAGGAACCGGGAAGGCTACACCTTC. It yields the protein CASDRNREGYTF.

As concerns this clonotype: A much larger clone lies one base from this, so it may be a read error. This chain joins TRBV29-1 and TRBJ1-1, with D perhaps TRBD1 (5 bases). The V gene's germline CDR1 is SQVTM and CDR2 ANQGSEA. CDR3 length: 12 amino acids. The germline V and J ends were trimmed by 7 bases and 1 base, with 10 bases remaining between them. The CDR3 region has the DNA TGCAGCGCTTCAGGGCCGAACACTGAAGCTTTCTTT. Its translation: CSASGPNTEAFF.

Details on this clonotype: A read error may be the cause here, since a much bigger clone is one base away. This chain uses TRBV6-5 with TRBJ1-2; a weak D match, TRBD1 (5 bases). CDR1 is MNHEY and CDR2 is SVGAGI in the germline V gene. This CDR3 comprises 14 residues. Trimming took off 8 bases at V and 6 bases at J, with 19 bases between the two ends. CDR3 amino acids: CASRGRDHHHGYTF. CDR3 sequence (DNA): TGTGCCAGCCGAGGCAGGGATCACCACCATGGCTACACCTTC.

V usage is TRBV30 and J usage is TRBJ2-2, with 9 bases aligning to TRBD1. This CDR3 has 15 amino acids. After removal of 1 base from V and 3 bases from J, the junction contained 3 bases not matched to a gene. Germline CDR1 and CDR2: GTSNPN and SVGIG (reference sequence). The CDR3, as DNA: TGTGCCTGGAGTGAAGGACAGGGGCACACCGGGGAGCTGTTTTTT. Translation: CAWSEGQGHTGELFF.

This chain connects TRBV12-3 or TRBV12-4 to TRBJ2-1; 9 bases fit TRBD2. This CDR3 contains 17 residues. Trimming at V came to 5 bases and at J to 7 bases, leaving 15 bases not matched to a gene. CDR3: CASSPDRGAGGLNEQFF. The CDR3, as DNA: TGTGCCAGCAGTCCCGACCGGGGAGCGGGAGGTTTGAATGAGCAGTTCTTC.

A word on this clonotype: The junction and the germline gene differ at one end; a read error may be behind it. This chain uses TRBV6-5 with TRBJ2-4; D may be TRBD2 (5 bases). CDR1 MNHEY and CDR2 SVGAGI come from the germline V gene. The CDR3 is made up of 14 amino acids. The CDR3 DNA reads as TGCGCCAGCAGTTCGGGGTCAGCCAAAAACATTCAGTACTTC. Protein: CASSSGSAKNIQYF.

This clonotype was detected once. Germline is not matched at one junction end, which may reflect a read error. The chain carries TRBV6-2 or TRBV6-3 and TRBJ2-2; D is undetermined. From germline, CDR1 is MNHEY and CDR2 SVGEGT. The CDR3 covers 15 residues. The CDR3 DNA is TGTGCCAACAGTTACTCGGTCAGGAACACCGGGGAGCTGTTTTTT. It codes for CANSYSVRNTGELFF.

V gene TRBV12-3 or TRBV12-4 combines with J gene TRBJ1-6; 7 nucleotides line up with TRBD1. The CDR3 loop spans 14 amino acids. Germline trimming cut 5 bases from V and 7 bases from J; bases unmatched to any gene: 5. CDR3 amino acids: CASSRQGTNSPLHF. CDR3 coding DNA: TGTGCCAGCAGTCGACAGGGAACAAATTCACCCCTCCACTTT.

This chain links TRBV5-1 with TRBJ2-5; D is undetermined. Germline V lookup: CDR1 SGHRS, CDR2 YFSETQ. Deletions cut 1 base from V and 2 bases from J, with 6 bases between. The CDR3 extends over 13 amino acids. CDR3 protein: CASSLYMQETQYF. The CDR3 DNA sequence: TGCGCCAGCAGCTTGTACATGCAAGAGACCCAGTACTTC.

Ten or more counts support this clonotype. The chain is built from TRBV10-3 and TRBJ1-1, with 9 bases lining up with TRBD1. The trim removed 6 bases at V and 8 bases at J, leaving 7 bases unmatched. Looked up from germline, CDR1 is ENHRY and CDR2 is SYGVKD. The CDR3 contains 13 residues. CDR3 sequence (DNA): TGTGCCATCAGCCGGGGACAGGGACGGGAAGCTTTCTTT. Translation gives CAISRGQGREAFF.

On this clonotype: A much larger clone lies a single base off, so this may be a read error. The V gene is TRBV12-3 or TRBV12-4, the J gene TRBJ2-1; a weak D match, TRBD1 (5 bases). The CDR3 contains 15 residues. As DNA, the CDR3 is TGTGCCAGCAGTAAGGGGTCCCGGGCCTACCATGAGCAGTTCTTC. Protein sequence: CASSKGSRAYHEQFF.

For this clonotype: A single base separates this from a much larger clone, so it may be a read error. The V and J genes are TRBV12-3 or TRBV12-4 and TRBJ2-3; D not resolved. The V gene lost 6 bases and the J gene lost 2 bases, with 15 bases spanning the gap. The CDR3 length is 15 residues. The CDR3 reads CASRNTMALTDTQYF. DNA of the CDR3: TGTGCCAGCAGGAATACGATGGCCCTCACAGATACGCAGTATTTT.

V gene TRBV7-8 combines with J gene TRBJ2-7, with D tentatively TRBD1 (6 bases). CDR1 is SGHVS, CDR2 FQNEAQ, per germline. The CDR3 consists of 14 residues. With 1 base removed from V and 5 bases from J, the gap between germline ends came to 12 bases. The CDR3 nucleotides are TGTGCCAGCAGCTTAGACGGCAGGGGAAACGAGCAGTACTTC. Protein product: CASSLDGRGNEQYF.

The chain combines TRBV6-5 with TRBJ2-7; maybe TRBD2 (6 bases). The CDR3 has 21 amino acids. V was pared by 4 bases and J by 2 bases, with 33 bases between. Germline assignment: CDR1 MNHEY and CDR2 SVGAGI. The CDR3 region has the DNA TGTGCCAGCAGTTCCTTCAAAAGGGACCACCGGACGGGGACTGGTCCCTACGAGCAGTACTTC. Protein product: CASSSFKRDHRTGTGPYEQYF.

The J gene is TRBJ2-1, the V gene TRBV5-1, with 15 positions matching TRBD2. V shed 0 bases and J 9 bases; nucleotides not matched to a gene: 4. The CDR3 has 16 residues. Germline assignment: CDR1 SGHRS and CDR2 YFSETQ. CDR3 in amino acids: CASSLGTSGRASEQFF. The CDR3 nucleotides are TGCGCCAGCAGCTTGGGGACTAGCGGGAGGGCCAGTGAGCAGTTCTTC.